This note documents a single TCR beta chain sequence. The antigen this receptor binds is unknown. No base qualities exist here, and no much larger clone lies one base off it. This record comes from a study of TIL therapy for anti-PD-1-resistant metastatic lung cancer listed by TCRdb under 2021. Background for the entire study: Enrolled patients had a median age of approximately 49 years (range about 38-80) and a median tumor PD-L1 proportion score of about 5.9%. Most of the cohort had lung adenocarcinoma, a handful of tumors were EGFR-mutant and two were ALK-rearranged, and half of the patients were current or former smokers. Across the cohort, whole-exome sequencing showed a median non-synonymous tumor mutation burden of more than 1.3 mutations per megabase. Tumor and peripheral blood T cell receptor beta sequencing was used to track clonotypes across tumor, expanded TIL product and serial blood samples. Study-wide conclusions, independent of this receptor: The study protocol defined all tumor marker inferences as exploratory. TIL culture showed high clonal turnover, with many enriched product clones undetected in the baseline tumor, suggesting clonal contraction rather than faithful expansion. Higher clonality and lower diversity were observed in expanded TIL cultures than in baseline intratumoral T cells (median clonality approximately 6% vs 31%, p < 0.0001). Because the cohort was highly selected, with more treatment-naive, never-smoker and oncogene-addicted patients than is typical, generalizability is limited.

TCR beta CDR3 regions were amplified from genomic DNA by bias-controlled multiplex PCR with the immunoSEQ v3 hsTCRB kit. TCR libraries were sequenced on an Illumina NextSeq 500 to 2 million or so read pairs for survey level or about 5-6.5 million for deep level. The source study handled its data this way. V, D and J genes were assigned, non-productive sequences were removed, and clonality was reported by immunoSEQ Analyzer software. Repertoires were compared using productive Simpson clonality and Morisita overlap index of productive TRB rearrangements between infused TIL and blood. In TCRdb, the immuneACCESS table is reduced to in-frame sequences with V and J assigned. These tables do not hold every clone; where another copy was compared, an unresolved V gene accounts for under half, and the others remain unexplained. For V, J and clone size, that table is used; D and trimming come from the DNA. Counted in this sample were about 100,000 clones; roughly 65% of them appeared once. The top ten constitute roughly 9.7% of the sample.

Interpreted using the paper, the time point label stands for: pre-treatment sample, taken before nivolumab and TIL therapy. The baseline tumor samples, taken from the same resection that was used to grow TIL, were excised metastases, most often pleural nodules or supraclavicular lymph nodes. Tumors were harvested before any PD-1/PD-L1 blockade; patients then received nivolumab, and those progressing received lymphodepletion, expanded TIL infusion and IL-2. Adults with stage 4 NSCLC were enrolled in a dual-center phase I trial from October 2017 to early 2020. Samples were obtained from a single-arm, open-label phase I trial in which tumor-infiltrating lymphocyte therapy with nivolumab was evaluated in advanced non-small cell lung cancer. For each resected tumor, portions were snap-frozen in liquid nitrogen and kept at -80 degrees C. Tumor regions of interest were selected on H&E sections using laser-capture macrodissection, ground into about 15 mg aliquots, and extracted using Qiagen Allprep kits.

V lost 9 bases and J lost 0 bases; the stretch between them is 13 bases long. CDR3 length: 14 amino acids, cysteine to phenylalanine. The DNA shown is the 42-base CDR3, in frame from base 1. From the germline V gene, CDR1 is SGDLS and CDR2 is YYNGEE. The source is a person aged 25-80 years with non-small cell lung cancer. The sample was tumor tissue, taken at baseline. The rearrangement combines TRBV9 with TRBJ2-1, with the D call tentatively TRBD1 or TRBD2, each fitting 5 bases. The CDR3: CATGRTPSYNEQFF. The nucleotides are TGTGCCACGGGGCGGACTCCCTCCTACAATGAGCAGTTCTTC.